Included here is one TCR beta chain sequence, with context. What antigen it recognizes has not been identified. Base quality data are lacking; no much larger clone is found one base away. This specimen belongs to a study of OX40 agonist ivuxolimab in advanced cancers. Describing the broader study: Ivuxolimab, which targeted the costimulatory receptor OX40 (CD134), was an agonistic, fully human IgG2 monoclonal antibody. Among the roughly 52 dose-escalation patients, 19 had hepatocellular carcinoma, approximately 15 melanoma, 9 renal cell carcinoma and 9 head and neck cancer. Partial responses occurred in three dose-escalation patients, of whom one had hepatocellular carcinoma and two had cutaneous melanoma. Prior anti-PD-1, anti-PD-L1 or anti-CTLA-4 therapy was permitted, and 35% to 40% of dose-escalation patients had received checkpoint inhibitors. In the dose-escalation cohort, roughly 80% of patients were male, and the mean age was approximately 55 years, with a range of about 20 to 79. Intravenous ivuxolimab was administered to patients every 2 weeks at six dose levels: 0.01, 0.1, 0.3, 1.5, 3 and 10 mg/kg. The paper describes the monotherapy dose-escalation part (N = 52 patients) of the phase I trial of ivuxolimab. Peripheral TCRbeta sequencing aimed to test whether ivuxolimab altered TCR sequence diversity and caused clonal T-cell expansion. What the authors observed across the whole study: In the 0.1-3.0 mg/kg groups, partial responders were among the patients with the lowest normalized peripheral clonal expansion, particularly in CD8+ T cells. Which antigens the clonally expanded peripheral T cells were specific for was not determined. Low levels of normalized T-cell clonal expansion were also seen in some patients who did not respond. Clonal expansion of both CD4+ and CD8+ blood T cells was observed from baseline to week 6 at doses 0.1 to 3.0 mg/kg. After ivuxolimab, expanded clones were on average more numerous among CD8+ T cells than among CD4+ T cells.

Genomic DNA was isolated from the sorted cells so that the TCRbeta CDR3 region could be sequenced. TCRbeta CDR3 regions were sequenced using the immunoSEQ Assay. The clones in this table, taken by TCRdb from immuneACCESS, are in-frame only. Not every clone is retained; where verified, under half of the shortfall comes from an unresolved V gene, and the cause of the rest is unknown. In this sample the table shows 30,000 to 35,000 clones, 70% to 85% of which occur a single time. The ten largest make up roughly 15% of the sample. The trial excluded patients who had a history of autoimmune disease or were on systemic immunosuppression. Peripheral blood for TCR sequencing was collected from all dose cohorts at baseline, on cycle 4 day 1, and on cycle 7 day 1. Samples came from an open-label, multicenter, first-in-human phase I dose-escalation trial of ivuxolimab. Adults with locally advanced or metastatic head and neck squamous cell, hepatocellular, melanoma or renal cell carcinoma were enrolled in the trial. CD4+ and CD8+ T cells were sorted separately from peripheral blood before TCR sequencing.

CDR3 length: 15 amino acids, cysteine to phenylalanine. The only DNA kept is the CDR3, 45 bases in frame from the first base. The germline V gene supplies CDR1 SGDLS and CDR2 YYNGEE. Relative to germline, V is 2 bases shorter and J is 2 bases shorter, with 11 bases between their ends. The sequencing used CD4+ or CD8+ T cells sorted from blood, collected in a trial of the OX40 agonist ivuxolimab. The rearrangement combines TRBV9 with TRBJ2-1; no D gene call is confident. The source is an adult with an advanced solid tumor such as melanoma, head and neck, liver or kidney cancer. The CDR3 is CASSVKDRTYNEQFF. The sequenced DNA is TGTGCCAGCAGCGTTAAAGATCGGACCTACAATGAGCAGTTCTTC.